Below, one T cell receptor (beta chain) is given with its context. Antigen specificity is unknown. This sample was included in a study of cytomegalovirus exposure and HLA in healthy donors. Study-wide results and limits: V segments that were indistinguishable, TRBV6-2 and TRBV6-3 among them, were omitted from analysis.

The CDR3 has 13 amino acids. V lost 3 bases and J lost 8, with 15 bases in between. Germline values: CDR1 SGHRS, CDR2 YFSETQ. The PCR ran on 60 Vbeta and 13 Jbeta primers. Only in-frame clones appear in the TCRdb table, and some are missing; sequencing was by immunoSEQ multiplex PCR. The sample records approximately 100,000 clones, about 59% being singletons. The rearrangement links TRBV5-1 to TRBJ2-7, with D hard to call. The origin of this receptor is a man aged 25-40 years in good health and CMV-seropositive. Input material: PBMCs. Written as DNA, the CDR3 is TGCGCCAGCAGCTGGGCCGAAGGTCTAAAGCAGTACTTC. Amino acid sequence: CASSWAEGLKQYF.